This TCR beta chain was observed in a study of shared T cell receptors in the human thymus. From germline, CDR1 is GTSNPN and CDR2 SVGIG (reference sequence). The CDR3 extends over 14 amino acids. The V and J ends lost 8 bases and 8 bases, in that order; junction bases with no gene match: 14. Generated by immunoSEQ multiplex PCR, the TCRdb table keeps only in-frame clones and is missing some. Here the sample spans hundreds of thousands of clones, approximately 88% being singletons. In its sample, this clone was seen once. A further study also used this sample, focusing on human thymus T cells.

The sequence was obtained from a boy younger than two with a congenital heart defect. The sample taken for sequencing was thymocytes. The chain couples TRBV30 to TRBJ2-3; 9 positions match TRBD2. The CDR3 region has the DNA TGTGCCGGCAGCGGGAGGACGCCAGGAGGTACGCAGTATTTT. It translates to CAGSGRTPGGTQYF.